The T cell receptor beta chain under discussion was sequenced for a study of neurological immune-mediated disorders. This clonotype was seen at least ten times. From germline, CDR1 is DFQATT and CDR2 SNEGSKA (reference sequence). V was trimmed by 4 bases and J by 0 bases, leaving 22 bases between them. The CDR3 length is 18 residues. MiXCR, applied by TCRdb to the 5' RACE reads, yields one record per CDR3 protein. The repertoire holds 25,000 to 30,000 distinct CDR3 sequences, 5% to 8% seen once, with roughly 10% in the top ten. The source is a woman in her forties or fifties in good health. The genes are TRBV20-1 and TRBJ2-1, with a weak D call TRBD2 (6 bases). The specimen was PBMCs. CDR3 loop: CSANNPWTTDSSYNEQFF. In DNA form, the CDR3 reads TGCAGTGCTAACAATCCTTGGACTACCGATAGCTCCTACAATGAGCAGTTCTTC.